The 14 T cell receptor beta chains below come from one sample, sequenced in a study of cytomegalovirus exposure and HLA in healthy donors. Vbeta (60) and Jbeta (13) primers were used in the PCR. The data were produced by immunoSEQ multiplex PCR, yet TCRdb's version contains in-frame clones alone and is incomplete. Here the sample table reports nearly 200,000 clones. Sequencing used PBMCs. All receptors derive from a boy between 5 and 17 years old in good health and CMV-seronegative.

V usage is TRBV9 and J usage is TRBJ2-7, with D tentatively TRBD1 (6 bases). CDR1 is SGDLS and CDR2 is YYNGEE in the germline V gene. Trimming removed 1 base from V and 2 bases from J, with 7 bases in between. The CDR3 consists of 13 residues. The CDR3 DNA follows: TGTGCCAGCAGCGTAAGGGACACCTACGAGCAGTACTTC. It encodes CASSVRDTYEQYF.

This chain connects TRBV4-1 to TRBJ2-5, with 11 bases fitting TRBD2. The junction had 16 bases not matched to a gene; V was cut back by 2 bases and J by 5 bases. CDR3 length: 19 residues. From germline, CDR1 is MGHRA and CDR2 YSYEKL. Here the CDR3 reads CASSQPSGGPNRDWETQYF. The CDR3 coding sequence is TGCGCCAGCAGCCAACCTAGCGGGGGGCCAAATCGGGACTGGGAGACCCAGTACTTC.

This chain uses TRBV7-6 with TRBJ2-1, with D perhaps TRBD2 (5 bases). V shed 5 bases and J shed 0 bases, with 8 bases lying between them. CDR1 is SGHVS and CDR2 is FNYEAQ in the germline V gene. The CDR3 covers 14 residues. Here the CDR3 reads CASSGESSYNEQFF. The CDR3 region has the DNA TGTGCCAGCAGCGGGGAGAGCTCCTACAATGAGCAGTTCTTC.

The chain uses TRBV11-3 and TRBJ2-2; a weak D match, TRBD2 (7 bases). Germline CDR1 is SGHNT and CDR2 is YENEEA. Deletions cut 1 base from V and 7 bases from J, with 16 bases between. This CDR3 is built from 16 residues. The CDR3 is CASSLGGGLGVGELFF. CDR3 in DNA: TGTGCCAGCAGCTTAGGCGGGGGCCTGGGTGTCGGGGAGCTGTTTTTT.

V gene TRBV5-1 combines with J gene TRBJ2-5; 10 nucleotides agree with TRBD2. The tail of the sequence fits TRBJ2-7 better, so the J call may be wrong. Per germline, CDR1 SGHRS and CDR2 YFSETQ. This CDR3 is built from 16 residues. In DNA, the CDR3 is TGCGCCAGCAGCTTAAGGATTAGCGGGGGGAACTACGAGCAGTACTTC. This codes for CASSLRISGGNYEQYF.

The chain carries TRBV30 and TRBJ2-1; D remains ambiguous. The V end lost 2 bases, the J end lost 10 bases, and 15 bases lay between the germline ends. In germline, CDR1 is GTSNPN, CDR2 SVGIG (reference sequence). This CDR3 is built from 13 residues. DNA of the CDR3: TGTGCCTGGAGTCCCAGACCCCCCGGGGAGCAGTTCTTC. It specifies CAWSPRPPGEQFF.

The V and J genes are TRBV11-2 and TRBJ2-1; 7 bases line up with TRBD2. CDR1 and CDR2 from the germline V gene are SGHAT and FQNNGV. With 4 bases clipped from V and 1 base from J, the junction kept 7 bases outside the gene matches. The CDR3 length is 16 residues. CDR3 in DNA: TGTGCCAGCAGCTCGACACCGGGACTATCCTACAATGAGCAGTTCTTC. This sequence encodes CASSSTPGLSYNEQFF.

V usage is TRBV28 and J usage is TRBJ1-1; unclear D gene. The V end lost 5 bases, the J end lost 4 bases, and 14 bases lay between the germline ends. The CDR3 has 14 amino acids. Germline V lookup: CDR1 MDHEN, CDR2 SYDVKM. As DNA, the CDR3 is TGTGCCAGCAGTCTCGGAGGCAGCCTCACTGAAGCTTTCTTT. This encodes CASSLGGSLTEAFF.

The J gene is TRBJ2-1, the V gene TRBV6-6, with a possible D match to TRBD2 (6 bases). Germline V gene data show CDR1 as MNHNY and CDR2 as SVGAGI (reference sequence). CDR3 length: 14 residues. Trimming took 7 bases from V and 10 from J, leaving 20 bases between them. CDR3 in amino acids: CASTAARGSYEQFF. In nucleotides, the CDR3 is TGTGCCAGCACCGCCGCCCGGGGGAGCTACGAGCAGTTCTTC.

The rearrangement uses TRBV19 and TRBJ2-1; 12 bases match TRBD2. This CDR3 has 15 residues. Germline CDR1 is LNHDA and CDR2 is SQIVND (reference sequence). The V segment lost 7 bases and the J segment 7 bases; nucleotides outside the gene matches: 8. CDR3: CASTSGGALWNEQFF. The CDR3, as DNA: TGTGCCAGTACTAGCGGGGGGGCTCTGTGGAATGAGCAGTTCTTC.

In DNA form, the CDR3 reads TGTGCCAGCAGCTTAGGTGAACAGGGATATCAGCCCCAGCATTTT. Amino acids: CASSLGEQGYQPQHF. The chain links TRBV7-8 to TRBJ1-5; D possibly corresponds to TRBD1 (6 bases). This CDR3 is built from 15 residues. Trimming removed 1 base at V and 5 bases at J, with 12 bases between. Germline V gene lookup returns CDR1 SGHVS and CDR2 FQNEAQ.

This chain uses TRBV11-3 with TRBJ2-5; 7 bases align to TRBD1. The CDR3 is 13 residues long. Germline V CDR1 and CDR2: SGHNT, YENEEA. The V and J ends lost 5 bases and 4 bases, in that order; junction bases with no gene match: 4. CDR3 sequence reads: CASSLRDRETQYF. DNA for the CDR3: TGTGCCAGCAGCCTCCGGGACAGAGAGACCCAGTACTTC.

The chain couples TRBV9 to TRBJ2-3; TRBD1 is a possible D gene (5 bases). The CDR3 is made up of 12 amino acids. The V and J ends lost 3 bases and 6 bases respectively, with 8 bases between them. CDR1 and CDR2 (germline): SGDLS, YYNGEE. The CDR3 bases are TGTGCCAGCAGCGAGAAGGGGGATACGCAGTATTTT. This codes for CASSEKGDTQYF.

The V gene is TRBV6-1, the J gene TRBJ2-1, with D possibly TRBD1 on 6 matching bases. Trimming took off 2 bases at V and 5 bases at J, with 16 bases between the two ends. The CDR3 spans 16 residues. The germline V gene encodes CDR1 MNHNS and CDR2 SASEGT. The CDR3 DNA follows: TGTGCCAGCAGTGAATTAGGGGGTTATAGCGACAATGAGCAGTTCTTC. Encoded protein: CASSELGGYSDNEQFF.